The following is a T cell receptor (beta chain) sequence with its context. V was clipped by 4 bases and J by 10 bases; unmatched bases: 9. The CDR3 has 13 amino acids. Germline assignment: CDR1 SGHTA and CDR2 FQGNSA. The sample originates from a study of blood T cell repertoires in COVID-19. Study summary: Donors in the United States, Italy and Spain gave samples during acute or convalescent COVID-19.

Original processing methods: Estimation of nucleated cell counts relied on the amplification of reference gene primers. The repertoire was sequenced with immunoSEQ multiplex PCR; TCRdb's copy has only in-frame clones and lacks some. The V and J calls and clone size were taken over from that table, and D and trimming were inferred from the DNA. The table shows more than 150,000 clones, with about 83% occurring only once. Sequencing input: peripheral blood. The rearrangement uses TRBV7-2 and TRBJ1-1; 7 positions match TRBD1. The source of this sequence is a woman of 80 years or more with acute or convalescent COVID-19. The chain's CDR3 is CASSSNRRQGAFF. The CDR3, as DNA: TGTGCCAGCAGCTCAAACCGCCGACAGGGAGCTTTCTTT.